These 2 T cell receptor beta chains came from one sample sequenced in a study of vaccination and CD4 T cells after COVID-19. Treatment given: roughly 10-day PBMC culture with coronavirus spike peptide pools or control peptides (ViraFEST assay). Samples of CD4+ T cells were obtained from the unexposed donor before the COVID-19 pandemic (2011-2018). What these receptors recognize is not known. Sequenced with the Oncomine TCR Beta short-read assay was DNA taken from cultured CD4+ T cells. TCRdb called the PCR reads again in MiXCR, with one record for every CDR3 protein. The sample lists about 7,200 distinct CDR3 sequences, around 45% occurring once. Sequencing input: CD4+ T cells from blood, cultured in vitro. The source of these receptors is a human donor in good health.

This clonotype was detected only a few times. The chain joins TRBV20-1 to TRBJ1-5, with unresolved D. The germline V gene encodes CDR1 DFQATT and CDR2 SNEGSKA (reference sequence). Trimming cost V 1 base and J 0 bases, with 7 bases left between them. The CDR3 loop spans 14 amino acids. CDR3 amino acids: CSARGAVSNQPQHF. As DNA, the CDR3 is TGCAGTGCTAGAGGGGCAGTTAGCAATCAGCCCCAGCATTTT.

Only a few counts were recorded for this clonotype. The rearrangement joins TRBV14 to TRBJ2-3; perhaps TRBD2 as D (7 bases). This CDR3 is built from 16 residues. Trimming removed 0 bases from V and 2 bases from J, with 12 bases in between. The germline gives CDR1 SGHDN, CDR2 FVKESK. The CDR3 bases are TGTGCCAGCAGCCAAGAATGGGGGGGCCTCACAGATACGCAGTATTTT. Protein sequence: CASSQEWGGLTDTQYF.